This TCR beta chain was observed in a study of CD8+CD57+ T cells in acquired aplastic anemia. Across the whole study: DNA from sorted CD4+ and CD8+ cells averaged around 3 ug.

The CDR3 covers 16 residues. Germline values: CDR1 SGHVS, CDR2 FQNEAQ. V lost 3 bases to trimming and J lost 6 bases, with 20 bases between them. Investigators profiled TCR beta VDJ and CDR3 from genomic DNA template. TCRdb reprocessed the reads via MiXCR and lists one record per CDR3 protein. The sample includes 270,000 or so distinct CDR3 sequences, 82% of them seen just once. Sequenced patients had shown CD8+CD57+ cell expansion by flow cytometry. Each patient carried a diagnosis of severe acquired aplastic anemia. The sequenced sample was sorted CD4+, CD8+, or CD8+CD57+ T cells (not recorded which) from PBMCs. This rearrangement joins TRBV7-8 to TRBJ1-2, with D hard to call. The TCR comes from a human donor with aplastic anemia. CDR3 sequence: CASSFHTDGPAHGYTF. Written as DNA, the CDR3 is TGTGCCAGCAGCTTTCATACAGACGGGCCAGCCCATGGCTACACCTTC.